This TCR beta chain was profiled in a study of graft-versus-host responses after intestinal transplantation. In the study overall: Transplant types were multivisceral, liver-intestinal, or isolated intestinal. The recipients all started with anti-thymocyte globulin induction and then took tacrolimus and steroids for 3 to 4 years. Study results and limitations: Early declines in HvG clones that occurred post-transplant were associated with peak circulating GvH clone levels. Detection of GvH clones occurred in recipient marrow, and some had their first appearance in ileum or blood.

Assay: immunoSEQ multiplex PCR; the TCRdb copy retains only in-frame clones and omits some. Seen here are about 70,000 clones, roughly 91% observed once, and the top ten hold 1.3%. With regard to this clone: Its antigen is unidentified.

The germline V gene encodes CDR1 ENHRY and CDR2 SYGVKD. Trimming shortened V by 10 bases and J by 0 bases, and 18 bases separated the two germline ends. The CDR3 length is 15 residues. The rearrangement joins TRBV10-3 to TRBJ1-2, with D tentatively TRBD1 (5 bases). The specimen comprised unstimulated CD8+ T cells sorted from spleen or lymph node cells, sampled before intestinal transplant. The TCR was taken from a human donor who received an intestinal transplant. The CDR3 protein is CATGGPGGTNYGYTF. CDR3 nucleotide sequence: TGTGCCACCGGGGGACCTGGAGGAACTAACTATGGCTACACCTTC.